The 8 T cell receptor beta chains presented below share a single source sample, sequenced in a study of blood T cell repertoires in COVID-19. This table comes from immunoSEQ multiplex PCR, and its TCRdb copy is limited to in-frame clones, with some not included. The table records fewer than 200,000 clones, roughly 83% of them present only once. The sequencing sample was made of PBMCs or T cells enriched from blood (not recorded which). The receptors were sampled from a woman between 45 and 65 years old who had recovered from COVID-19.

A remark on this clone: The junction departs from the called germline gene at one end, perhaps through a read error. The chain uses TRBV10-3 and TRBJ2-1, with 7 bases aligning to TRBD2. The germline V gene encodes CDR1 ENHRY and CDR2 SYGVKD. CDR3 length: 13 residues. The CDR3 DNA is TGTGCCCTCAGGAGGGAGGGCGACGATGAGCAGTTCTTC. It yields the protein CALRREGDDEQFF.

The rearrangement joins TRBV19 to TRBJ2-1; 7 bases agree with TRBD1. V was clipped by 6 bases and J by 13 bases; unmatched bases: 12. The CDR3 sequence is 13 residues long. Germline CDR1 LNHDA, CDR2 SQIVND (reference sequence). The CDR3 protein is CASSHQTGDPQFF. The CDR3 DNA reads TGTGCCAGTAGCCACCAAACAGGGGACCCACAGTTCTTC.

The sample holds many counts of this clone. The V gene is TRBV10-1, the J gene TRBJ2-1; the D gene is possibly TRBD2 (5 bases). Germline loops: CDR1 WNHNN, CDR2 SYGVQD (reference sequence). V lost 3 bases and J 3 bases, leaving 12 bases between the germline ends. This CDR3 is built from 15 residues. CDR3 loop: CASSDVGAGYNEQFF. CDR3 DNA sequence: TGCGCCAGCAGTGATGTGGGAGCTGGCTACAATGAGCAGTTCTTC.

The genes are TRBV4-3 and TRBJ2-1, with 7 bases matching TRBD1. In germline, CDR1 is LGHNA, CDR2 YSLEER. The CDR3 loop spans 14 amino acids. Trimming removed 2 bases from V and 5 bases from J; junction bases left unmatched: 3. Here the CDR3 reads CASSQWGQHNEQFF. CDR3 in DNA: TGCGCCAGCAGCCAATGGGGACAGCACAATGAGCAGTTCTTC.

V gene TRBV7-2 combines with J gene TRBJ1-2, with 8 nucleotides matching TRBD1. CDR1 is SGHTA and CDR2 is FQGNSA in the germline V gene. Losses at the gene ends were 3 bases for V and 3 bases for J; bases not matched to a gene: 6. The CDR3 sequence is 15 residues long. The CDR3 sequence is CASSFGTGLDYGYTF. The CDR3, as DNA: TGTGCCAGCAGCTTCGGGACAGGCCTGGACTATGGCTACACCTTC. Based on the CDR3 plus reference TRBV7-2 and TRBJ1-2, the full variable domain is GAGVSQSPSNKVTEKGKDVELRCDPISGHTALYWYRQSLGQGLEFLIYFQGNSAPDKSGLPSDRFSAERTGGSVSTLTIQRTQQEDSAVYLCASSFGTGLDYGYTFGSGTRLTVV.

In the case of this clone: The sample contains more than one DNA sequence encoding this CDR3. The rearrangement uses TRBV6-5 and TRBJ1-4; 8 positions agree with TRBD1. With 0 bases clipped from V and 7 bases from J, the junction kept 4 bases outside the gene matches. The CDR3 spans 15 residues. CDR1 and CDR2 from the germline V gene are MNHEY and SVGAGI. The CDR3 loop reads CASSYSQGAGEKLFF. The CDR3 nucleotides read TGTGCCAGCAGTTACTCGCAGGGGGCGGGTGAAAAACTGTTTTTT.

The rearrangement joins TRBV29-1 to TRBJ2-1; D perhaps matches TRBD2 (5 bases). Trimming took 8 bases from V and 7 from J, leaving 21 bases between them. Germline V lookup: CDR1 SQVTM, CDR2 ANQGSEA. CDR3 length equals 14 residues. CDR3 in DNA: TGCAGCACTTTGGGTGGGGAGCGATGGAATGAGCAGTTCTTC. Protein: CSTLGGERWNEQFF.

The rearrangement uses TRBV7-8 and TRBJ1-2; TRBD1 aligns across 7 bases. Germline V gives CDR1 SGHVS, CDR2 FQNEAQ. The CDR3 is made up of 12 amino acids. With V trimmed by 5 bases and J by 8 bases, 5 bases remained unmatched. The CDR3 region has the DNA TGTGCCAGCAGCCAGGGGGGGCAGGGCTACACCTTC. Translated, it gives CASSQGGQGYTF.